A single sample is the source of the 2 T cell receptor beta chains below, sequenced in a study of control samples from healthy donors and cancer patients. The repertoire was sequenced with immunoSEQ multiplex PCR; TCRdb's copy has only in-frame clones and lacks some. This table holds tens of thousands of clones, roughly 78% found once. Sequenced: PBMCs. These receptors all stem from a man in his 60s with head and neck cancer.

The V call is TRBV28, the J call TRBJ2-7; TRBD2 is a possible D gene (6 bases). V was pared by 3 bases and J by 6 bases, with 12 bases between. The CDR3 extends over 13 amino acids. Germline CDR1 and CDR2: MDHEN and SYDVKM. The CDR3 coding sequence is TGTGCCAGCAGTTTGGGAGGACCGGGCGAGCAGTACTTC. Encoded protein: CASSLGGPGEQYF. Full variable domain (rest looked up from reference TRBV28 and TRBJ2-7): DVKVTQSSRYLVKRTGEKVFLECVQDMDHENMFWYRQDPGLGLRLIYFSYDVKMKEKGDIPEGYSVSREKKERFSLILESASTNQTSMYLCASSLGGPGEQYFGPGTRLTVT.

This chain links TRBV18 with TRBJ2-3; 11 bases align to TRBD2. Per germline, CDR1 KGHSH and CDR2 LQKENI. With V trimmed by 3 bases and J by 2 bases, 7 bases remained unmatched. The CDR3 contains 17 residues. CDR3 nucleotides: TGTGCCAGCTCACCCACCCGACTAGCGGGAAACACAGATACGCAGTATTTT. It specifies CASSPTRLAGNTDTQYF.